This is a list of T cell receptor beta chains from one sample in a study of T cells in Graves' hyperthyroidism and ophthalmopathy. Each CDR3 protein gets one entry after TCRdb re-called the multiplex PCR reads with MiXCR. The sample holds hundreds of thousands of distinct CDR3 sequences, approximately 16% seen once. Sequencing was done on a sample of blood. The receptors were gathered from a woman between 55 and 75 years old with Graves' ophthalmopathy. Each CDR3 is given with its conserved first and last residue. Each record gives: clone size, V gene, D gene, J gene, CDR3 protein, CDR3 DNA. The D gene is left open where the match is weak. Size is omitted from some rows. Given values are once, few, many or a class for expanded clones.

.	TRBV28	.	TRBJ2-1	CASREAEQFF	TGTGCCAGCAGGGAGGCTGAGCAGTTCTTC
many	TRBV7-9	.	TRBJ2-7	CASSLGQYEQYF	TGTGCCAGCAGCTTAGGGCAGTACGAGCAGTACTTC
many	TRBV15	TRBD2	TRBJ2-5	CATSSLELLAGGGINRETQYF	TGTGCCACCAGCAGCCTCGAGCTACTAGCGGGAGGGGGGATTAATAGAGAGACCCAGTACTTC
few	TRBV18	.	TRBJ2-7	CASSPSAGEPYEQYF	TGTGCCAGCTCACCGTCGGCAGGGGAGCCTTACGAGCAGTACTTC
many	TRBV10-3	TRBD1	TRBJ1-5	CATTGAEGQPQHF	TGTGCCACGACAGGGGCCGAGGGTCAGCCCCAGCATTTT
many	TRBV28	.	TRBJ2-5	CASTPLTLYQETQYF	TGTGCCAGCACCCCCCTGACTCTTTACCAAGAGACCCAGTACTTC
few	TRBV30	TRBD1	TRBJ1-2	CAWSVHWTGVMGYTF	TGTGCCTGGAGTGTACATTGGACAGGCGTTATGGGCTACACCTTC
many	TRBV4-1	TRBD1	TRBJ1-1	CASSQEPGGNTEAFF	TGCGCCAGCAGCCAAGAGCCAGGGGGAAACACTGAAGCTTTCTTT
few	TRBV18	TRBD1	TRBJ2-5	CASSPRNRDRVIQETQYF	TGTGCCAGCTCACCGAGGAATAGGGACAGGGTTATCCAAGAGACCCAGTACTTC
few	TRBV27	.	TRBJ1-1	CASAERMNTEAFF	TGTGCCAGCGCCGAGAGGATGAACACTGAAGCTTTCTTT
few	TRBV7-8	TRBD2	TRBJ2-2	CASSLVSLAGPGELFF	TGTGCCAGCAGCTTAGTCTCTCTAGCGGGACCCGGGGAGCTGTTTTTT
.	TRBV29-1	TRBD2	TRBJ2-7	CSVEGAGGSSYEQYF	TGCAGCGTTGAGGGTGCGGGGGGAAGCTCCTACGAGCAGTACTTC
many	TRBV12-3/TRBV12-4	TRBD1	TRBJ1-5	CASSRTGGGQPQHF	TGTGCCAGCAGCCGGACAGGGGGCGGTCAGCCCCAGCATTTT
many	TRBV7-2	TRBD1	TRBJ2-3	CASSPDRVSDTQYF	TGTGCCAGCAGCCCGGACAGGGTCTCAGATACGCAGTATTTT
.	TRBV9	.	TRBJ2-2	CASTSALGGELFF	TGTGCCAGCACCTCAGCGTTAGGCGGGGAGCTGTTTTTT
.	TRBV11-2	.	TRBJ2-1	CASMGGRRGEQFF	TGTGCCAGCATGGGGGGCCGCCGGGGTGAGCAGTTCTTC
few	TRBV20-1	.	TRBJ1-4	CSASINEKLFF	TGCAGTGCTAGTATTAATGAAAAACTGTTTTTT
many	TRBV2	TRBD2	TRBJ2-3	CASLGGLASFSTDTQYF	TGTGCCAGCCTAGGCGGACTAGCGTCATTTAGCACAGATACGCAGTATTTT
many	TRBV5-1	.	TRBJ2-3	CASSPGVAGAGDTQYF	TGCGCCAGCAGCCCAGGGGTGGCGGGAGCGGGAGATACGCAGTATTTT
.	TRBV29-1	TRBD2	TRBJ2-1	CSVVGLAKSEQFF	TGCAGCGTTGTTGGACTAGCGAAGAGTGAGCAGTTCTTC
.	TRBV5-1	.	TRBJ1-6	CASSLSGRDSPLHF	TGCGCCAGCAGCTTATCAGGGCGGGATTCACCCCTCCACTTT
many	TRBV30	.	TRBJ2-3	CAWSVLLDGSRADTQYF	TGTGCCTGGAGTGTCTTATTGGACGGATCCCGCGCAGATACGCAGTATTTT
many	TRBV5-6	TRBD1	TRBJ2-7	CASSLDGTGLYEQYF	TGTGCCAGCAGCTTGGATGGGACAGGTCTCTACGAGCAGTACTTC
.	TRBV14	.	TRBJ2-7	CASSHDRSEQYF	TGTGCCAGCAGCCATGACCGTTCCGAGCAGTACTTC
many	TRBV28	.	TRBJ2-3	CASSYSGSGSDTQYF	TGTGCCAGCAGTTATTCGGGGAGTGGGTCAGATACGCAGTATTTT
many	TRBV5-1	.	TRBJ2-7	CASSSSSGTESYEQYF	TGCGCCAGCAGCTCTTCCTCCGGGACGGAGTCCTACGAGCAGTACTTC
many	TRBV5-1	TRBD1	TRBJ1-6	CASSLRPGTGDSPLHF	TGCGCCAGCAGCCTCCGTCCCGGGACAGGGGATTCACCCCTCCACTTT
.	TRBV5-4	.	TRBJ2-7	CASSLPSPREQYF	TGTGCCAGCAGCTTGCCTTCCCCTCGTGAGCAGTACTTC
many	TRBV6-1	.	TRBJ2-1	CASSDVPVPFF	TGTGCCAGCAGTGACGTACCCGTCCCGTTCTTC
many	TRBV5-1	TRBD1	TRBJ2-2	CASSLLGTGGIGELFF	TGCGCCAGCAGCTTGCTGGGGACAGGGGGCATCGGGGAGCTGTTTTTT
.	TRBV27	TRBD2	TRBJ2-5	CASSLGLGGQETQYF	TGTGCCAGCAGTTTAGGTTTGGGGGGGCAAGAGACCCAGTACTTC
many	TRBV28	.	TRBJ1-5	CASSFDSNQPQHF	TGTGCCAGCAGTTTTGATAGCAATCAGCCCCAGCATTTT
many	TRBV5-1	.	TRBJ2-3	CASSYAGKLNTQYF	TGCGCCAGCAGTTATGCAGGGAAGTTGAATACGCAGTATTTT
many	TRBV28	.	TRBJ1-1	CASSLNRRNTEAFF	TGTGCCAGCAGTTTAAACAGGAGAAACACTGAAGCTTTCTTT
.	TRBV7-2	.	TRBJ1-2	CASSLFLGSRDLGYTF	TGTGCCAGCAGCTTATTTCTAGGCAGCCGGGATCTTGGCTACACCTTC
once	TRBV6-4	.	TRBJ1-1	CASSGGWGADEAFF	TGTGCCAGCAGCGGCGGTTGGGGGGCGGATGAAGCTTTCTTT
many	TRBV3-1	.	TRBJ2-1	CASSQAVVANEQFF	TGTGCCAGCAGCCAAGCGGTAGTAGCCAATGAGCAGTTCTTC
.	TRBV6-1	.	TRBJ2-2	CASSYASALNTGELFF	TGTGCCAGCAGTTACGCCAGCGCCCTGAACACCGGGGAGCTGTTTTTT
.	TRBV20-1	TRBD2	TRBJ2-7	CSAREAGGSYEQYF	TGCAGTGCTAGAGAGGCGGGAGGATCCTACGAGCAGTACTTC
many	TRBV2	.	TRBJ2-7	CASRRVKDYEQYF	TGTGCCAGCAGGAGAGTGAAGGACTACGAGCAGTACTTC
.	TRBV5-4	.	TRBJ2-1	CASSTYTGSYNEQFF	TGTGCCAGCAGCACATACACAGGGTCCTACAATGAGCAGTTCTTC
few	TRBV9	TRBD1	TRBJ1-6	CASSAGQGQRNSPLHF	TGTGCCAGCAGCGCCGGCCAGGGACAGAGGAATTCACCCCTCCACTTT
many	TRBV2	TRBD1	TRBJ2-5	CASRGQESRETQYF	TGTGCCAGCAGAGGACAGGAATCCAGGGAGACCCAGTACTTC
many	TRBV11-3	.	TRBJ2-1	CASSPASGAYEQFF	TGTGCCAGCAGCCCAGCCTCCGGGGCTTATGAGCAGTTCTTC
many	TRBV3-1	TRBD2	TRBJ2-7	CASSQTSGEQYF	TGTGCCAGCAGCCAGACTAGCGGGGAGCAGTACTTC
many	TRBV20-1	TRBD1	TRBJ2-1	CSATEDRGHYNEQFF	TGCAGTGCTACCGAGGACAGGGGACATTACAATGAGCAGTTCTTC
many	TRBV5-1	.	TRBJ2-1	CASSTPPSSYNEQFF	TGCGCCAGCAGCACCCCGCCGAGCTCCTACAATGAGCAGTTCTTC
few	TRBV6-2/TRBV6-3	TRBD1	TRBJ2-6	CASTRGQGVSSGANVLTF	TGTGCCAGCACCAGGGGACAGGGGGTTTCCTCTGGGGCCAACGTCCTGACTTTC
many	TRBV6-5	.	TRBJ1-1	CASSYSGGAEAFF	TGTGCCAGCAGTTACTCTGGGGGTGCTGAAGCTTTCTTT
.	TRBV19	.	TRBJ2-1	CASSIWGRTEVEQFF	TGTGCCAGTAGTATATGGGGGAGAACTGAAGTTGAGCAGTTCTTC
many	TRBV11-2	TRBD2	TRBJ2-7	CASSPWGEGQYF	TGTGCCAGCAGCCCTTGGGGGGAGGGGCAGTACTTC
few	TRBV7-2	.	TRBJ1-5	CASSLAHNSNQPQHF	TGTGCCAGCAGCTTAGCACATAACAGCAATCAGCCCCAGCATTTT